This T cell receptor (beta chain) derives from a study of cytomegalovirus exposure and HLA in healthy donors. The PCR made use of 60 Vbeta and 13 Jbeta primers. TCRdb keeps only in-frame clones here, not all; method: immunoSEQ multiplex PCR. The sample gives 100,000 or so clones, approximately 80% of which show up once; approximately 1.3% is in the top ten. Losses at the gene ends were 0 bases for V and 8 bases for J; bases not matched to a gene: 7. Germline V CDR1 and CDR2: LNHDA, SQIVND (reference sequence). The CDR3 sequence is 16 residues long. The sequence derives from a man under 40 in good health and CMV-seronegative. The rearrangement uses TRBV19 and TRBJ1-2; TRBD1 matches at 12 bases. Sequenced: PBMCs. The CDR3 sequence is CASSIDGTGGLEGYTF. In DNA form, the CDR3 reads TGTGCCAGTAGTATAGATGGGACAGGGGGCCTTGAGGGCTACACCTTC. Drawing the rest from reference TRBV19 and TRBJ1-2, the complete variable domain is DGGITQSPKYLFRKEGQNVTLSCEQNLNHDAMYWYRQDPGQGLRLIYYSQIVNDFQKGDIAEGYSVSREKKESFPLTVTSAQKNPTAFYLCASSIDGTGGLEGYTFGSGTRLTVV.